This TCR beta chain was captured by sequencing in a study of blood T cells in healthy people across ages. Study results and limitations: Comparison with aged donors showed that long-lived donors had more naive CD4+ cells and higher diversity. The fall in TCR beta diversity per million T cells was roughly linear with age.

This clonotype was found once. Its antigen is currently unknown. In germline, CDR1 is MGHDK, CDR2 SYGVNS. The CDR3 loop spans 13 amino acids. Through a sample-barcoded 5' primer and a J-beta primer mix, a second PCR was run for roughly 7 to 11 cycles. A template-switch adaptor containing 12 random nucleotides labeled each cDNA molecule. TCRdb itself ran the 5' RACE reads through MiXCR, one entry per CDR3 protein. The table lists 800,000 or so distinct CDR3 sequences, 62% of them singletons. The chain joins TRBV25-1 to TRBJ2-7; D not resolved. The J call may be wrong; the DNA end is better matched by TRBJ2-5. The receptor was isolated from a man younger than 45 in good health. The sequencing input was blood. CDR3 sequence: CASSMPYQETQYF. In DNA, the CDR3 is TGTGCCAGCAGTATGCCTTATCAAGAGACCCAGTACTTC.